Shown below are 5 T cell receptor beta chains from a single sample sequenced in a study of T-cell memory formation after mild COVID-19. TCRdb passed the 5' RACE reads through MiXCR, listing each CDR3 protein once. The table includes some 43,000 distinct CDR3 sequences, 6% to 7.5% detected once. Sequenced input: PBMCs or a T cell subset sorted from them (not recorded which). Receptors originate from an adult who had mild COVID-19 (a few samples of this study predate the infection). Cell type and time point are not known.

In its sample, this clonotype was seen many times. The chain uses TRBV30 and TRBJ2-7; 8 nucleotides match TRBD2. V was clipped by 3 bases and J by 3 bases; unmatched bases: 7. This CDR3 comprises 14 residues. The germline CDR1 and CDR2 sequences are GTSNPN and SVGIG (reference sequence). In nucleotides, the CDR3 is TGTGCCTGGAGCAAAGACAGCGGGGGCTACGAGCAGTACTTC. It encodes CAWSKDSGGYEQYF.

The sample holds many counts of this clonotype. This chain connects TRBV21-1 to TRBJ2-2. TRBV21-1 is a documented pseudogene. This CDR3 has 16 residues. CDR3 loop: CASRSKVGLNTGELFF. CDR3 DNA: TGTGCCAGCCGCAGCAAAGTTGGTCTGAACACCGGGGAGCTGTTTTTT.

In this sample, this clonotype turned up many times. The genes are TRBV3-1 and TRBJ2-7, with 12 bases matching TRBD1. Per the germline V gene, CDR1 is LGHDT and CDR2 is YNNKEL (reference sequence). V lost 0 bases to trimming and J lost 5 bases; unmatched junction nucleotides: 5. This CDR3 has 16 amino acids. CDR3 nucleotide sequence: TGTGCCAGCAGCCAAGACCCCGGGACAGGGGGCGACGAGCAGTACTTC. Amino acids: CASSQDPGTGGDEQYF.

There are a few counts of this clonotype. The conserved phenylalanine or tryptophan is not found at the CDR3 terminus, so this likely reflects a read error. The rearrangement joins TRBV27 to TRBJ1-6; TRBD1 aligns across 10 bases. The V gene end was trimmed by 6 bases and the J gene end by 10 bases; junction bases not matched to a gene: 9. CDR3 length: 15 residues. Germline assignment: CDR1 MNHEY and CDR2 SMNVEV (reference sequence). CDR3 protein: CASREQTGGLSPLHL. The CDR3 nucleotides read TGTGCCAGCAGAGAACAGACAGGGGGCTTATCACCCCTCCACCTT.

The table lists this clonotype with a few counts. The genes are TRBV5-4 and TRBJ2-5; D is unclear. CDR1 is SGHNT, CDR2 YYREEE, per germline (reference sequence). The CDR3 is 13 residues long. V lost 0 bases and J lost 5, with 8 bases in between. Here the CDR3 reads CASSLALLETQYF. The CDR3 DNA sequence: TGTGCCAGCAGCTTGGCCTTGCTGGAGACCCAGTACTTC.